Presented here are 5 T cell receptor beta chains from one specimen sequenced in a study of blood T cells in healthy people across ages. It was with a sample-barcoded 5' primer and a J-beta primer mix that a second PCR of about 6 to 12 cycles was run. TCRdb analysed the 5' RACE reads with MiXCR anew, one entry per CDR3 protein. The data hold 700,000 or so distinct CDR3 sequences, with over 40% observed a single time. The sequenced sample was blood. The receptors originated from a man older than 75 in good health.

The chain recombines TRBV2 with TRBJ1-2; no clear D. There are 13 residues in the CDR3. Germline lookup yields CDR1 SNHLY and CDR2 FYNNEI. Trimming removed 6 bases at V and 0 bases at J, with 8 bases between. The CDR3 reads CASRVGSNYGYTF. Here the CDR3 DNA reads TGTGCCAGCAGAGTGGGGTCTAACTATGGCTACACCTTC.

This clonotype showed up just a few times. The chain recombines TRBV7-9 with TRBJ2-7; a possible D gene is TRBD2 (6 bases). The germline CDR1 and CDR2 sequences are SEHNR and FQNEAQ (reference sequence). Trimming stripped 3 bases from V and 6 bases from J, with 12 bases between. CDR3 length: 13 residues. The DNA for the CDR3 is TGTGCCAGCAGCTTGGGGGGAGTGGCCGAGCAGTACTTC. It codes for CASSLGGVAEQYF.

This clonotype was found a few times. V usage is TRBV20-1 and J usage is TRBJ2-7; TRBD1 is a possible D gene (6 bases). Per the germline V gene, CDR1 is DFQATT and CDR2 is SNEGSKA (reference sequence). The V end was cut by 6 bases, the J end by 0 bases, with 24 bases between. The CDR3 is 17 amino acids. For the CDR3, the DNA is TGCAGTGCCATCACAGGGCTCCTACTAAAGGGCTCCTACGAGCAGTACTTC. Its protein is CSAITGLLLKGSYEQYF.

This clonotype was observed at least ten times. The CDR3: CSVPSGRVGYNEQFF. The CDR3 region has the DNA TGCAGCGTGCCCTCCGGGAGGGTCGGCTACAATGAGCAGTTCTTC. The chain employs TRBV29-1 and TRBJ2-1; 8 bases align to TRBD2. With 6 bases clipped from V and 3 bases from J, the junction kept 10 bases outside the gene matches. Germline CDR1 and CDR2: SQVTM and ANQGSEA. The CDR3 has 15 residues.

V and J are TRBV29-1 and TRBJ2-7; D not certain. Germline V gene sequence: CDR1 SQVTM, CDR2 ANQGSEA. The CDR3 is 13 residues long. Trimming removed 5 bases at V and 2 bases at J, with 13 bases between. CDR3 in DNA: TGCAGCGTTACCCGGGCAGACGCCTACGAGCAGTACTTC. It yields the protein CSVTRADAYEQYF.